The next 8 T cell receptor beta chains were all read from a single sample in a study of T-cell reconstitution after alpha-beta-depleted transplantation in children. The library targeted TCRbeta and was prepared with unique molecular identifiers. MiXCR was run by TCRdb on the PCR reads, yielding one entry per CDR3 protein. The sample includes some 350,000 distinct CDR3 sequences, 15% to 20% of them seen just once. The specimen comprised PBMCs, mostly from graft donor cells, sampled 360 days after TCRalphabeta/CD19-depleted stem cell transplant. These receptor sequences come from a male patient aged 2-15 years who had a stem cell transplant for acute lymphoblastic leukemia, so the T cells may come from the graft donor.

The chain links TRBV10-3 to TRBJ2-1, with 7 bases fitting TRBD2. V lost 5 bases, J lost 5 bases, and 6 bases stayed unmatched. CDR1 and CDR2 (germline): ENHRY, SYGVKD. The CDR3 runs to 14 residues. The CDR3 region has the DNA TGTGCCATCAGTTCTAGCGGAGCCGACAATGAGCAGTTCTTC. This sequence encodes CAISSSGADNEQFF.

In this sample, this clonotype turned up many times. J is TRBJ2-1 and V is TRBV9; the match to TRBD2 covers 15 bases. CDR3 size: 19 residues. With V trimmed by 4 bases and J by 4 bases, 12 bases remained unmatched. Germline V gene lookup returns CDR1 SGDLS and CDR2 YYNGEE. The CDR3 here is CASSPRGLAGGIFYNEQFF. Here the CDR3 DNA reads TGTGCCAGCAGCCCTCGAGGACTAGCGGGAGGGATTTTTTACAATGAGCAGTTCTTC.

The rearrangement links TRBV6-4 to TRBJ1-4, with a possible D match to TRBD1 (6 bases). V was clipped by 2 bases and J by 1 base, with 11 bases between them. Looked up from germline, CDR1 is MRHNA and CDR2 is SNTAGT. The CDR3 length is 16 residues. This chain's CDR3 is CASSDPQGQTNEKLFF. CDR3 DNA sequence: TGTGCCAGCAGTGACCCGCAGGGACAAACTAATGAAAAACTGTTTTTT.

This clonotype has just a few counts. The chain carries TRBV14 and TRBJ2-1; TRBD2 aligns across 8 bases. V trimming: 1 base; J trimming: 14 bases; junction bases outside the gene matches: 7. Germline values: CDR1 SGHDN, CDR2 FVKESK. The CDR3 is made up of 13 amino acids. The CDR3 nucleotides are TGTGCCAGCAGCCAAGTGAGAGCGGGAGCAGAGTTCTTC. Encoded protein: CASSQVRAGAEFF.

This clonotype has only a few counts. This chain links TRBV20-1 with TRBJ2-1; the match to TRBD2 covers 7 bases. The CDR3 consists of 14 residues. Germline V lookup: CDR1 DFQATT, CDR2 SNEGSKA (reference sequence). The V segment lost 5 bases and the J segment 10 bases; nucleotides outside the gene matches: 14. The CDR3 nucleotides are TGCAGTGCTCCAATTCTAGCGGCTACACAGGAGCAGTTCTTC. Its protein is CSAPILAATQEQFF.

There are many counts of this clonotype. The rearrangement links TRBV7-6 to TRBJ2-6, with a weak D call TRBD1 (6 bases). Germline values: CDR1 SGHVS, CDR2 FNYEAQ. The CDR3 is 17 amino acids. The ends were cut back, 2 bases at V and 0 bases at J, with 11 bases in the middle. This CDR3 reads CASSLWTEISGANVLTF. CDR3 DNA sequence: TGTGCCAGCAGCTTATGGACAGAGATCTCTGGGGCCAACGTCCTGACTTTC.

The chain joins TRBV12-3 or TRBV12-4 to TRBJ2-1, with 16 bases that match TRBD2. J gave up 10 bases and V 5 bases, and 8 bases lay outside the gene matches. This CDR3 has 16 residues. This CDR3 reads CASSPIGTSGREEQFF. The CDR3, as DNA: TGTGCCAGCAGTCCCATCGGGACTAGCGGGAGGGAAGAGCAGTTCTTC.

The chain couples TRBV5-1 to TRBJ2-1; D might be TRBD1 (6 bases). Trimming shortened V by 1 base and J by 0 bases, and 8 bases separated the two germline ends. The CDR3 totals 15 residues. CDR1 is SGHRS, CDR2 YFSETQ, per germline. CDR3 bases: TGCGCCAGCAGCTTGCCGGACAGCTCCTACAATGAGCAGTTCTTC. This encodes CASSLPDSSYNEQFF.